Detailed here is one T cell receptor (beta chain). In germline, CDR1 is GTSNPN, CDR2 SVGIG (reference sequence). V dropped 1 base and J dropped 7; count of bases not matched to a gene: 2. CDR3 length: 13 amino acids. These data come from a study of CD8+ T cells in alopecia areata. Extracted from the samples, RNA was reverse transcribed into cDNA to serve as the sequencing template. Repertoires were generated with immunoSEQ multiplex PCR, while TCRdb's copy carries only in-frame clones and drops some. The sample has more than 85,000 clones, about 40% seen once. Sequencing was carried out using CD4+ T cells sorted from blood. This TCR derives from a human donor with alopecia areata. The chain joins TRBV30 to TRBJ2-7, with 12 bases matching TRBD2. CDR3 DNA sequence: TGTGCCTGGAGTGGACTAGCGGGAGATGAGCAGTACTTC. Its protein is CAWSGLAGDEQYF.